These T cell receptor beta chains were read from a single sample in a study of TIL therapy for anti-PD-1-resistant metastatic lung cancer. Repertoires were generated with immunoSEQ multiplex PCR, while TCRdb's copy carries only in-frame clones and drops some. The sample includes about 60,000 clones, under 75% of them seen just once. The input for sequencing was blood, taken at baseline. The receptors originated from a person between 25 and 79 years old with non-small cell lung cancer. CDR3s include the opening cysteine and the closing phenylalanine or tryptophan. Each record gives: CDR3 protein, CDR3 DNA, J gene, V gene, D gene, clone size. D genes are given only for firm matches. Part of the rows lack a size; the others show once, few, many or a class for expanded clones.

CDR3 protein: CASSNFGNTIYF
CDR3 DNA: TGTGCCAGCAGCAACTTTGGAAACACCATATATTTT
J gene: TRBJ1-3
V gene: TRBV7-9
D gene: .
clone size: .

CDR3 protein: CASSLLPRSSNQPQHF
CDR3 DNA: TGTGCCAGCAGCTTGCTGCCCCGGTCCAGCAATCAGCCCCAGCATTTT
J gene: TRBJ1-5
V gene: TRBV5-4
D gene: .
clone size: .

CDR3 protein: CASSPGTSGTDTQYF
CDR3 DNA: TGCGCCAGCAGCCCCGGGACTTCGGGCACAGATACGCAGTATTTT
J gene: TRBJ2-3
V gene: TRBV5-1
D gene: .
clone size: .

CDR3 protein: CASSSGQGKRNEQFF
CDR3 DNA: TGTGCCAGCAGCTCCGGACAGGGGAAACGCAATGAGCAGTTCTTC
J gene: TRBJ2-1
V gene: TRBV9
D gene: TRBD1
clone size: .

CDR3 protein: CASSLRGGEQFF
CDR3 DNA: TGTGCCAGCAGTTTACGAGGAGGTGAGCAGTTCTTC
J gene: TRBJ2-1
V gene: TRBV27
D gene: .
clone size: many

CDR3 protein: CASSLGRRAGNTIYF
CDR3 DNA: TGTGCCAGCAGCTTGGGAAGGAGAGCAGGAAACACCATATATTTT
J gene: TRBJ1-3
V gene: TRBV5-6
D gene: .
clone size: .

CDR3 protein: CASSQDSVERGTYEQYF
CDR3 DNA: TGTGCCAGCAGCCAAGATTCGGTGGAAAGGGGGACCTACGAGCAGTACTTC
J gene: TRBJ2-7
V gene: TRBV4-2
D gene: .
clone size: few

CDR3 protein: CASSIKREGGYEQYF
CDR3 DNA: TGTGCCAGTAGTATTAAGCGGGAGGGCGGGTACGAGCAGTACTTC
J gene: TRBJ2-7
V gene: TRBV19
D gene: TRBD2
clone size: .

CDR3 protein: CASSALTGTYEQYF
CDR3 DNA: TGCGCCAGCAGTGCCCTGACAGGGACCTACGAGCAGTACTTC
J gene: TRBJ2-7
V gene: TRBV10-2
D gene: TRBD1
clone size: .

CDR3 protein: CAYSWGADASNQPQHF
CDR3 DNA: TGTGCTTACTCTTGGGGTGCAGATGCCAGCAATCAGCCCCAGCATTTT
J gene: TRBJ1-5
V gene: TRBV5-4
D gene: .
clone size: few

CDR3 protein: CASSLPSGRAFSYEQYF
CDR3 DNA: TGTGCCAGCAGCTTACCTAGCGGGAGGGCCTTCTCCTACGAGCAGTACTTC
J gene: TRBJ2-7
V gene: TRBV7-9
D gene: TRBD2
clone size: .

CDR3 protein: CAIRNIGSEAFF
CDR3 DNA: TGTGCCATCAGAAACATCGGCTCTGAAGCTTTCTTT
J gene: TRBJ1-1
V gene: TRBV10-3
D gene: .
clone size: .

CDR3 protein: CASSPNRGRGYGYTF
CDR3 DNA: TGTGCCAGCAGCCCGAACAGGGGGCGAGGCTATGGCTACACCTTC
J gene: TRBJ1-2
V gene: TRBV5-5
D gene: TRBD1
clone size: .

CDR3 protein: CASSLRQGKVSYEQYF
CDR3 DNA: TGTGCCAGCAGCCTACGACAGGGAAAGGTCTCCTACGAGCAGTACTTC
J gene: TRBJ2-7
V gene: TRBV7-2
D gene: TRBD1
clone size: .

CDR3 protein: CASSSGTLNTEAFF
CDR3 DNA: TGCGCCAGCAGCTCGGGGACTCTGAACACTGAAGCTTTCTTT
J gene: TRBJ1-1
V gene: TRBV5-1
D gene: .
clone size: .

CDR3 protein: CASSLIFGLGLRRDQPQHF
CDR3 DNA: TGCGCCAGCAGCTTGATATTCGGGTTGGGTCTTAGGCGGGATCAGCCCCAGCATTTT
J gene: TRBJ1-5
V gene: TRBV5-1
D gene: .
clone size: once

CDR3 protein: CASMPDRDNEQFF
CDR3 DNA: TGTGCCAGCATGCCGGACAGAGACAATGAGCAGTTCTTC
J gene: TRBJ2-1
V gene: TRBV2
D gene: .
clone size: .

CDR3 protein: CASSEQGASNEQFF
CDR3 DNA: TGTGCCAGCAGTGAACAAGGGGCGTCCAATGAGCAGTTCTTC
J gene: TRBJ2-1
V gene: TRBV6-1
D gene: .
clone size: once

CDR3 protein: CASSLSRRGNQPQHF
CDR3 DNA: TGTGCCAGCAGTTTATCACGGAGGGGGAATCAGCCCCAGCATTTT
J gene: TRBJ1-5
V gene: TRBV28
D gene: .
clone size: few

CDR3 protein: CASSQTQGGGNQPQHF
CDR3 DNA: TGTGCCAGCAGTCAAACTCAGGGGGGTGGCAATCAGCCCCAGCATTTT
J gene: TRBJ1-5
V gene: TRBV2
D gene: TRBD1
clone size: .

CDR3 protein: CAWGTGANTEAFF
CDR3 DNA: TGTGCCTGGGGGACAGGGGCGAACACTGAAGCTTTCTTT
J gene: TRBJ1-1
V gene: TRBV30
D gene: TRBD1
clone size: .

CDR3 protein: CSSRAEDTQYF
CDR3 DNA: TGCTCCAGCAGGGCGGAAGATACGCAGTATTTT
J gene: TRBJ2-3
V gene: TRBV5-1
D gene: .
clone size: few

CDR3 protein: CASSLGQLSGELFF
CDR3 DNA: TGTGCCAGCAGCCTGGGACAATTGTCCGGGGAGCTGTTTTTT
J gene: TRBJ2-2
V gene: TRBV28
D gene: .
clone size: .

CDR3 protein: CASRELAGGSGTQYF
CDR3 DNA: TGTGCCAGCAGGGAATTAGCGGGGGGGAGCGGGACCCAGTACTTC
J gene: TRBJ2-5
V gene: TRBV2
D gene: TRBD2
clone size: .

CDR3 protein: CASSPFHNSNQPQHF
CDR3 DNA: TGTGCCAGCAGCCCTTTTCATAATAGCAATCAGCCCCAGCATTTT
J gene: TRBJ1-5
V gene: TRBV5-6
D gene: .
clone size: once

CDR3 protein: CASSLVPDSQETQYF
CDR3 DNA: TGCGCCAGCAGCTTGGTGCCGGACAGTCAAGAGACCCAGTACTTC
J gene: TRBJ2-5
V gene: TRBV5-1
D gene: .
clone size: once

CDR3 protein: CASRASGSNTGELFF
CDR3 DNA: TGTGCCAGCAGAGCGAGCGGGTCGAACACCGGGGAGCTGTTTTTT
J gene: TRBJ2-2
V gene: TRBV2
D gene: .
clone size: .

CDR3 protein: CARRRDNEKLFF
CDR3 DNA: TGTGCCAGGCGACGGGATAATGAAAAACTGTTTTTT
J gene: TRBJ1-4
V gene: TRBV2
D gene: .
clone size: .

CDR3 protein: CASSLRTGGNQPQHF
CDR3 DNA: TGTGCCAGCAGCTTAAGAACAGGGGGCAATCAGCCCCAGCATTTT
J gene: TRBJ1-5
V gene: TRBV7-2
D gene: TRBD1
clone size: .

CDR3 protein: CASSVATIGVRETQYF
CDR3 DNA: TGTGCCAGCAGCGTAGCGACCATAGGGGTCAGAGAGACCCAGTACTTC
J gene: TRBJ2-5
V gene: TRBV9
D gene: .
clone size: few

CDR3 protein: CASSPDRGAEAFF
CDR3 DNA: TGTGCCAGCAGTCCGGACAGGGGTGCTGAAGCTTTCTTT
J gene: TRBJ1-1
V gene: TRBV6-4
D gene: TRBD1
clone size: .

CDR3 protein: CASSPKRGGNNEQFF
CDR3 DNA: TGTGCCAGCAGCCCCAAGCGGGGGGGAAACAATGAGCAGTTCTTC
J gene: TRBJ2-1
V gene: TRBV7-9
D gene: TRBD2
clone size: .

CDR3 protein: CASSLHPEGYGYTF
CDR3 DNA: TGTGCCAGCAGCTTACACCCGGAGGGCTATGGCTACACCTTC
J gene: TRBJ1-2
V gene: TRBV2
D gene: .
clone size: .

CDR3 protein: CAAHGVSEQYF
CDR3 DNA: TGTGCCGCTCATGGGGTGTCCGAGCAGTACTTC
J gene: TRBJ2-7
V gene: TRBV6-5
D gene: .
clone size: .

CDR3 protein: CASSKARGLKPIKPGNTIYF
CDR3 DNA: TGTGCCAGCAGCAAAGCCCGGGGGCTGAAACCGATAAAGCCTGGAAACACCATATATTTT
J gene: TRBJ1-3
V gene: TRBV21-1
D gene: .
clone size: .

CDR3 protein: CASSEAKRRLNTEAFF
CDR3 DNA: TGTGCCAGCAGTGAAGCGAAAAGGCGATTGAACACTGAAGCTTTCTTT
J gene: TRBJ1-1
V gene: TRBV6-1
D gene: .
clone size: .

CDR3 protein: CASILQVNTGELFF
CDR3 DNA: TGTGCCAGCATTTTACAGGTCAACACCGGGGAGCTGTTTTTT
J gene: TRBJ2-2
V gene: TRBV6-1
D gene: .
clone size: few

CDR3 protein: CASRIASGNGYTF
CDR3 DNA: TGTGCCAGCAGGATTGCGTCGGGAAATGGCTACACCTTC
J gene: TRBJ1-2
V gene: TRBV28
D gene: .
clone size: .

CDR3 protein: CASSVWGAADTQYF
CDR3 DNA: TGTGCCAGCAGCGTATGGGGGGCGGCGGATACGCAGTATTTT
J gene: TRBJ2-3
V gene: TRBV9
D gene: .
clone size: .

CDR3 protein: CASSLDSSYNEQFF
CDR3 DNA: TGCGCCAGCAGCTTGGATAGCTCCTACAATGAGCAGTTCTTC
J gene: TRBJ2-1
V gene: TRBV5-1
D gene: .
clone size: .

CDR3 protein: CSLIFGSNTDTQYF
CDR3 DNA: TGCAGCCTGATTTTTGGGTCGAACACAGATACGCAGTATTTT
J gene: TRBJ2-3
V gene: TRBV29-1
D gene: .
clone size: .